This T cell receptor (beta chain) came from a study of blood T cell repertoires in COVID-19. Per the original data handling: Estimated nucleated cell counts came from reference gene primer amplification. The data were produced by immunoSEQ multiplex PCR, yet TCRdb's version contains in-frame clones alone and is incomplete. That table gives V, J and clone size, and the DNA gave D and trimming. The table shows nearly 400,000 clones, with just under 90% occurring only once. CDR1 and CDR2 from the germline V gene are SGHRS and YFSETQ. The CDR3 spans 18 residues. The V end lost 1 base, the J end lost 6 bases, and 22 bases lay between the germline ends.

The TCR originated in a woman aged 25 to 39 who had recovered from COVID-19. The V and J genes are TRBV5-1 and TRBJ2-2; possible D gene TRBD2, 5 bases. The sequencing input was PBMCs or T cells enriched from blood (not recorded which). CDR3 bases: TGCGCCAGCAGCTTGCCTCCGTGGGCAGCTAGGAGGTCCGGGGAGCTGTTTTTT. Residues: CASSLPPWAARRSGELFF.